This TCR beta chain is from a study of T cell responses to AZD1222 COVID-19 vaccine. Study-wide points: No repertoire was sampled before or during the peak T cell response, only after it. Donors were largely white British and mainly female; clonal diversity was possibly underestimated. Only a handful of people who got AZD1222 tested seropositive at baseline.

The CDR3 is 16 residues long. Germline CDR1 reads MDHEN; CDR2 reads SYDVKM. The V and J ends lost 5 bases and 4 bases respectively, with 17 bases between them. Data came from immunoSEQ multiplex PCR; TCRdb stores just in-frame clones and leaves some out. Found here are roughly 140,000 clones, approximately 91% of them singletons; the top ten hold more than 6.5%. The table lists this clone with a few counts. Antigen unknown. The sequence derives from an adult who had recovered from COVID-19. The gene calls are TRBV28 and TRBJ2-2, with D tentatively TRBD1 (6 bases). The sample was peripheral blood, taken after recovery from COVID-19. CDR3 in DNA: TGTGCCAGCAGTCCCGAAGCTACAGGGTTCACCGGGGAGCTGTTTTTT. The encoded protein is CASSPEATGFTGELFF.